This T cell receptor beta chain stems from a study of molecular identifiers for immune sequencing clone quantification. Trimming took off 0 bases at V and 7 bases at J, with 12 bases between the two ends. This CDR3 has 13 amino acids. Germline V CDR1 and CDR2: SQVTM, ANQGSEA. TCRdb re-called the PCR reads through MiXCR, storing one row per CDR3 protein. The table has about half a million distinct CDR3 sequences, about 22% seen once. What was sequenced was naive CD8+ T cells from blood, with Jurkat cell RNA spiked in. Subset described: FACS-sorted CD8+CD4-CCR7+CD45RA+ naive T cells. V and J are TRBV29-1 and TRBJ1-2; possible D gene TRBD1, 5 bases. The clonotype originates from a human donor in good health. Some libraries in this study had Jurkat cell RNA spiked in. The CDR3 loop is CSVEEDIRAGYTF. The CDR3 DNA follows: TGCAGCGTTGAAGAGGACATAAGGGCTGGCTACACCTTC. Looking up the rest from reference TRBV29-1 and TRBJ1-2 gives the full variable domain: SAVISQKPSRDICQRGTSLTIQCQVDSQVTMMFWYRQQPGQSLTLIATANQGSEATYESGFVIDKFPISRPNLTFSTLTVSNMSPEDSSIYLCSVEEDIRAGYTFGSGTRLTVV.